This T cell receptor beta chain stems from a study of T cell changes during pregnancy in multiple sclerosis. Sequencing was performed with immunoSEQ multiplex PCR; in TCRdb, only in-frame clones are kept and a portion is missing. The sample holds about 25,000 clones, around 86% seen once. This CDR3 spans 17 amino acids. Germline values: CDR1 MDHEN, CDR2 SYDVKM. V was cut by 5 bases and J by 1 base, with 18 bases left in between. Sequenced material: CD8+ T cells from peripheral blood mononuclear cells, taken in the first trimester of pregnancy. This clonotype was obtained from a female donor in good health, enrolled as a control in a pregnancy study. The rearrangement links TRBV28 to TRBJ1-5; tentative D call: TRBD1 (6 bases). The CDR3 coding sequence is TGTGCCAGCAGTGAACCTTGGGACACCGGAAGCAATCAGCCCCAGCATTTT. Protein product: CASSEPWDTGSNQPQHF.